The T cell receptor beta chain under discussion was sequenced for a study of cytomegalovirus exposure and HLA in healthy donors. Study details: Among approximately 390 genotyped donors, about 83% fell in the Caucasian-associated ancestry cluster. Study-wide results and caveats: The study had only CMV serostatus as immune exposure information. TCR beta chains numbering some 160 were designated cytomegalovirus-associated.

V was pared by 0 bases and J by 4 bases, with 11 bases between. Germline values: CDR1 GTSNPN, CDR2 SVGIG (reference sequence). This CDR3 has 14 residues. Each of the donors was a healthy bone marrow donor. Concerning this clone: What it binds is not known.

The PCR made use of 60 Vbeta and 13 Jbeta primers. The protocol was immunoSEQ multiplex PCR, while the TCRdb copy is restricted to in-frame clones and leaves out a portion. The sample has approximately 80,000 clones, and its top ten clones hold about 1.1%. The material sequenced was PBMCs. The sequence was collected from a woman aged 25 to 39 in good health and CMV-seronegative. V gene TRBV30 combines with J gene TRBJ2-3; maybe TRBD2 (5 bases). CDR3 residues: CAWSVGGLSDTQYF. For the CDR3, the DNA is TGTGCCTGGAGTGTAGGTGGACTTTCAGATACGCAGTATTTT.